This TCR beta chain is from a study of blood T cell repertoires in COVID-19. CDR3 size: 14 residues. The germline CDR1 and CDR2 sequences are SGHRS and YFSETQ. V was trimmed by 5 bases and J by 2 bases, leaving 13 bases between them. Generated by immunoSEQ multiplex PCR, the TCRdb table keeps only in-frame clones and is missing some. This table holds under 200,000 clones, under 85% found once. The sequence came from a man in his fifties or sixties who had recovered from COVID-19. The specimen sequenced was PBMCs or T cells enriched from blood (not recorded which). The chain employs TRBV5-1 and TRBJ1-2, with D uncertain. CDR3 bases: TGCGCCAGCAGACCGGGATTTGGGAACTATGGCTACACCTTC. Protein sequence: CASRPGFGNYGYTF.